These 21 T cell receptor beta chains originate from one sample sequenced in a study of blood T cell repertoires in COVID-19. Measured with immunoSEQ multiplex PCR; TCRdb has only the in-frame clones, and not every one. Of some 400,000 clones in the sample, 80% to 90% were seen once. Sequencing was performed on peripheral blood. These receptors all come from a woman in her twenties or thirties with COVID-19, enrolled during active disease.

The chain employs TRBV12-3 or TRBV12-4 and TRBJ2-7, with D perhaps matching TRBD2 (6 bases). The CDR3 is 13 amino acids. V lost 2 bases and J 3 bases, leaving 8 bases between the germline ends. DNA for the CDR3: TGTGCCAGCAGTTTAAGGGACTTCTACGAGCAGTACTTC. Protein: CASSLRDFYEQYF.

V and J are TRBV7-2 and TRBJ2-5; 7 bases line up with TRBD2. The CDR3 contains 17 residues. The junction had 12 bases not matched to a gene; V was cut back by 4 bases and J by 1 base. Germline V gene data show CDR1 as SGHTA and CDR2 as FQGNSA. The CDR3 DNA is TGTGCCAGCAGCTCCGTTGTCGCGGGAGTCCCCCAAGAGACCCAGTACTTC. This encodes CASSSVVAGVPQETQYF. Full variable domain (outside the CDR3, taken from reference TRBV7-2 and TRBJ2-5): GAGVSQSPSNKVTEKGKDVELRCDPISGHTALYWYRQSLGQGLEFLIYFQGNSAPDKSGLPSDRFSAERTGGSVSTLTIQRTQQEDSAVYLCASSSVVAGVPQETQYFGPGTRLLVL.

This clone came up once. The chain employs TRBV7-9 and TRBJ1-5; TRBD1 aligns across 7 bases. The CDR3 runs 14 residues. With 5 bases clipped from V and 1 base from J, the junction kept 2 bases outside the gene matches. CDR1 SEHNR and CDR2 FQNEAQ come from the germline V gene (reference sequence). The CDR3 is CASSRGQSNQPQHF. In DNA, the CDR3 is TGTGCCAGCAGCCGGGGACAGAGCAATCAGCCCCAGCATTTT. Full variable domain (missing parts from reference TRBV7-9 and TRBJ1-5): DTGVSQNPRHKITKRGQNVTFRCDPISEHNRLYWYRQTLGQGPEFLTYFQNEAQLEKSRLLSDRFSAERPKGSFSTLEIQRTEQGDSAMYLCASSRGQSNQPQHFGDGTRLSIL.

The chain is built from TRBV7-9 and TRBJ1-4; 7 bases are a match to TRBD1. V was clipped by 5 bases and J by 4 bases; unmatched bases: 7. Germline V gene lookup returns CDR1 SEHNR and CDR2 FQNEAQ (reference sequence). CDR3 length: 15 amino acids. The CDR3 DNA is TGTGCCAGCAGCCCCACAGGGGCCCTTAATGAAAAACTGTTTTTT. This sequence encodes CASSPTGALNEKLFF.

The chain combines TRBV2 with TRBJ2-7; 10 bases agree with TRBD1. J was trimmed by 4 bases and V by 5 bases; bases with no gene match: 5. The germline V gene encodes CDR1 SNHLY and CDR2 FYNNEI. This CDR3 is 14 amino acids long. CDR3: CASSSGTGVYEQYF. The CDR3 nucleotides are TGTGCCAGCAGTTCCGGGACAGGGGTGTACGAGCAGTACTTC. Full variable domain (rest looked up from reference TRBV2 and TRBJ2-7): EPEVTQTPSHQVTQMGQEVILRCVPISNHLYFYWYRQILGQKVEFLVSFYNNEISEKSEIFDDQFSVERPDGSNFTLKIRSTKLEDSAMYFCASSSGTGVYEQYFGPGTRLTVT.

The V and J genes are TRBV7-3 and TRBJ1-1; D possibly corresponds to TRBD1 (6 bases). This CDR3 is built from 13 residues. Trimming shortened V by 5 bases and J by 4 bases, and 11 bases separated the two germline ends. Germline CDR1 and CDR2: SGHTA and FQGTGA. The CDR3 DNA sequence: TGTGCCAGCAGCCTGACCAGGGGCACTGAAGCTTTCTTT. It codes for CASSLTRGTEAFF.

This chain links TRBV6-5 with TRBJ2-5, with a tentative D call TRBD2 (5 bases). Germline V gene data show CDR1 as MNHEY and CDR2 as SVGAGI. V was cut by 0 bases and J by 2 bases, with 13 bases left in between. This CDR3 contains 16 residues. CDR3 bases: TGTGCCAGCAGTTACTCGAGGGCAGGAGTACAAGAGACCCAGTACTTC. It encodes CASSYSRAGVQETQYF.

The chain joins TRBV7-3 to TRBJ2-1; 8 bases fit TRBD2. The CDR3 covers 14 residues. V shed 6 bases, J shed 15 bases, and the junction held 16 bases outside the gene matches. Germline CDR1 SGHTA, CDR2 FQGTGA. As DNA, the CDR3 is TGTGCCAGCAGTACCGGGACTAGGAGTGCCTCACTGTTCTTC. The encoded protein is CASSTGTRSASLFF.

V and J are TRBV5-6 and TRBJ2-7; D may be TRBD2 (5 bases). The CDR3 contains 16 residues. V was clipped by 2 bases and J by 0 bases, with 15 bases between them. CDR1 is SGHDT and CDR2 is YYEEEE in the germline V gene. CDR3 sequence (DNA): TGTGCCAGCAGCTTCCCAGGAGGCCCTAACTCCTACGAGCAGTACTTC. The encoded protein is CASSFPGGPNSYEQYF.

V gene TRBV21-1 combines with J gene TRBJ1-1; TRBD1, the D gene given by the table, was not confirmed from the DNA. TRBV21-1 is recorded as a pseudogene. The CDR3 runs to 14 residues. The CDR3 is CASPPEGVNTEAFF. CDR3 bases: TGTGCCAGCCCTCCCGAGGGGGTGAACACTGAAGCTTTCTTT.

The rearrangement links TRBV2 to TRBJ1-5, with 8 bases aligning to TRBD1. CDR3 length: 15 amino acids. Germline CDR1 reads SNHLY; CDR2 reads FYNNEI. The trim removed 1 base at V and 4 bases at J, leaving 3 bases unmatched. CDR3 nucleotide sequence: TGTGCCAGCAGTGAAGGGCAGGGGGCGAATCAGCCCCAGCATTTT. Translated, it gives CASSEGQGANQPQHF.

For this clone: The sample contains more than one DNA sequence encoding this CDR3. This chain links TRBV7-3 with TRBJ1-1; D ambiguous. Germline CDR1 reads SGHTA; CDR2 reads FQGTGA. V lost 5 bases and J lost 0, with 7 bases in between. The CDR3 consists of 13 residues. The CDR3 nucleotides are TGTGCCAGCAGCCCCACATTGAACACTGAAGCTTTCTTT. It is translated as CASSPTLNTEAFF.

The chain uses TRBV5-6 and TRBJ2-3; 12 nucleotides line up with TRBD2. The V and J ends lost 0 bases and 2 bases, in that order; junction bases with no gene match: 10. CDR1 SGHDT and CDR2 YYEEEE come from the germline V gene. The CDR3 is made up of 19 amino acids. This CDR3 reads CASSLGLAGDLLFTDTQYF. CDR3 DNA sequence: TGTGCCAGCAGCTTGGGACTAGCGGGAGACCTCTTATTCACAGATACGCAGTATTTT.

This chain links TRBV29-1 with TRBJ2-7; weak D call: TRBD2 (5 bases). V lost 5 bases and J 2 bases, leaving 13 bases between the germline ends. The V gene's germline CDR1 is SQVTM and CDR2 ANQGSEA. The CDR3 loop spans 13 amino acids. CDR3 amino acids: CSVLAPGAYEQYF. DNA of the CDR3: TGCAGCGTTCTCGCTCCCGGGGCCTACGAGCAGTACTTC.

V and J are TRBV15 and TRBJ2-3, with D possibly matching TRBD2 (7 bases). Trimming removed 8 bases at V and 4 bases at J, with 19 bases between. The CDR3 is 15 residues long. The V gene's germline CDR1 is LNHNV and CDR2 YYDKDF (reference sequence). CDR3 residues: CATSRGGGSADTQYF. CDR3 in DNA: TGTGCCACCTCAAGGGGAGGGGGGAGTGCAGATACGCAGTATTTT.

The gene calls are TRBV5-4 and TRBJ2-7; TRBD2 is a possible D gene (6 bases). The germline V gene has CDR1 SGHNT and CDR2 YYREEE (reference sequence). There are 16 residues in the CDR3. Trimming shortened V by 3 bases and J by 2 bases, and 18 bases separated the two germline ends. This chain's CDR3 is CASSSSGSLTTYEQYF. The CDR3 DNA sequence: TGTGCCAGCAGCTCGTCCGGGAGCCTAACAACCTACGAGCAGTACTTC.

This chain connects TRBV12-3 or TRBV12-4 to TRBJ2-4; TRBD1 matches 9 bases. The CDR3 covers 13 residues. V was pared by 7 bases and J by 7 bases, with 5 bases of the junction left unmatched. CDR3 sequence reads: CASKKTGGNIQYF. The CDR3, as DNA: TGTGCCAGCAAAAAGACAGGGGGGAACATTCAGTACTTC.

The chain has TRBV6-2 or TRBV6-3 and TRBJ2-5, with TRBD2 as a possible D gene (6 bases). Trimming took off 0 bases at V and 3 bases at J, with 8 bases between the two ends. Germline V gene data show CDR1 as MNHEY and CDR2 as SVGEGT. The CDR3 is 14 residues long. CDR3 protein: CASSYSEGKETQYF. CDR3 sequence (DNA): TGTGCCAGCAGTTACTCGGAGGGGAAAGAGACCCAGTACTTC.

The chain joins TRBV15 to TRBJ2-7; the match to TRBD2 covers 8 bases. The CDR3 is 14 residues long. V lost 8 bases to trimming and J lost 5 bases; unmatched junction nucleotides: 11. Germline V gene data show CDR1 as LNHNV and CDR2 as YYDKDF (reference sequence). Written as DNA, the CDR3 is TGTGCCACCGTGTCAAGCGGGAGAACCAACGAGCAGTACTTC. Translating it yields CATVSSGRTNEQYF.

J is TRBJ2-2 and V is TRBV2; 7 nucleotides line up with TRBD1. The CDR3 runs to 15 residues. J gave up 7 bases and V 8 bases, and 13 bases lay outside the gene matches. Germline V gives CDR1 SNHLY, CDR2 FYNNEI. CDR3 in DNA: TGTGCCAGCGAAGACAGGGTGGGGATGATCGGGGAGCTGTTTTTT. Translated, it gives CASEDRVGMIGELFF.

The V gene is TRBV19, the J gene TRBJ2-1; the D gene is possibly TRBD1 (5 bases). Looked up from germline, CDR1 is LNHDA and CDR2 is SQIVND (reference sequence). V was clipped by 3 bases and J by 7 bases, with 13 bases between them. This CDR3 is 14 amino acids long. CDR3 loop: CASSIGAFENEQFF. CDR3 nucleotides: TGTGCCAGTAGTATTGGGGCGTTCGAGAATGAGCAGTTCTTC.